A single sample gave rise to the 26 T cell receptor beta chains below, sequenced in a study of T cell responses to AZD1222 COVID-19 vaccine. The data were produced by immunoSEQ multiplex PCR, yet TCRdb's version contains in-frame clones alone and is incomplete. This table holds 100,000 or so clones, around nine tenths found once. Sequenced material: peripheral blood, taken on day 0 of AZD1222 vaccination. Source of these receptors: an adult in good health.

This clone was observed once. The chain links TRBV2 to TRBJ1-1, with 8 positions matching TRBD1. Trimming took 8 bases from V and 1 from J; bases not matched to a gene: 3. Per germline, CDR1 SNHLY and CDR2 FYNNEI. This CDR3 is built from 13 residues. CDR3 sequence reads: CASGGTGNTEAFF. CDR3 DNA sequence: TGTGCCAGCGGGGGGACAGGGAACACTGAAGCTTTCTTT.

The rearrangement joins TRBV3-1 (or the pseudogene TRBV3-2) to TRBJ1-3; TRBD1 agrees at 9 bases. With V trimmed by 4 bases and J by 8 bases, 3 bases remained unmatched. This CDR3 region has 13 residues. Germline CDR1 reads LGHDT; CDR2 reads YNNKEL (reference sequence). The CDR3 bases are TGTGCCAGCAGCCGGACAGGGGTGGACACCATATATTTT. Encoded protein: CASSRTGVDTIYF.

The V gene is TRBV5-6, the J gene TRBJ2-3; D is ambiguous. Germline assignment: CDR1 SGHDT and CDR2 YYEEEE. Trimming took 1 base from V and 4 from J, leaving 13 bases between them. CDR3 length: 15 amino acids. Here the CDR3 DNA reads TGTGCCAGCAGCTTGCCCCGGACGTTATCAGATACGCAGTATTTT. It codes for CASSLPRTLSDTQYF.

This clone has only one observation. V usage is TRBV10-2 and J usage is TRBJ2-1, with 8 nucleotides matching TRBD2. The junction had 7 bases not matched to a gene; V was cut back by 5 bases and J by 4 bases. Germline lookup yields CDR1 WSHSY and CDR2 SAAADI. The CDR3 sequence is 15 residues long. The CDR3 DNA is TGCGCCAGCAGTCCCGGGAGGGGGTCTTACAATGAGCAGTTCTTC. It translates to CASSPGRGSYNEQFF.

The chain links TRBV5-6 to TRBJ2-1; 12 bases match TRBD2. V was pared by 0 bases and J by 9 bases, with 4 bases of the junction left unmatched. The V gene's germline CDR1 is SGHDT and CDR2 YYEEEE. The CDR3 extends over 15 amino acids. The CDR3 is CASSLGLAGAGEQFF. The DNA of the CDR3 is TGTGCCAGCAGCTTGGGACTAGCGGGAGCGGGTGAGCAGTTCTTC.

The rearrangement uses TRBV6-4 and TRBJ2-3; no clear D gene. CDR3 length: 16 residues. Trimming left V 2 bases short and J 4 bases short, with 16 bases between. Germline CDR1 MRHNA, CDR2 SNTAGT. The CDR3 sequence is CASSDGSTSHADTQYF. The CDR3, as DNA: TGTGCCAGCAGTGACGGGTCGACCAGCCACGCAGATACGCAGTATTTT.

The chain recombines TRBV3-1 (or the pseudogene TRBV3-2) with TRBJ1-3; 10 bases map to TRBD1. The CDR3 covers 18 residues. Looked up from germline, CDR1 is LGHDT and CDR2 is YNNKEL (reference sequence). V lost 4 bases and J lost 1; bases outside the gene matches: 10. CDR3 DNA: TGTGCCAGCAGCCTCTTTGGACAGGGGGTGACTTCTGGAAACACCATATATTTT. Translation: CASSLFGQGVTSGNTIYF.

In this sample, this clone turned up once. J is TRBJ1-2 and V is TRBV10-3; weak D call: TRBD1 (6 bases). V was clipped by 4 bases and J by 7 bases, with 22 bases between them. Germline loops: CDR1 ENHRY, CDR2 SYGVKD. The CDR3 length is 16 residues. The CDR3 bases are TGTGCCATCAGTGGAGCCTTGACAGGTGACCTCGGTGGCTACACCTTC. It yields the protein CAISGALTGDLGGYTF.

The chain joins TRBV20-1 to TRBJ2-7; TRBD1 matches at 8 bases. The CDR3 has 13 residues. Trimming at V came to 3 bases and at J to 3 bases, leaving 4 bases not matched to a gene. CDR1 DFQATT and CDR2 SNEGSKA come from the germline V gene (reference sequence). The CDR3 loop reads CSASWDRIYEQYF. CDR3 nucleotides: TGCAGTGCTAGTTGGGACAGGATCTACGAGCAGTACTTC.

The chain couples TRBV7-6 to TRBJ2-5, with D unclear. Trimming left V 8 bases short and J 5 bases short, with 18 bases between. In germline, CDR1 is SGHVS, CDR2 FNYEAQ. The CDR3 has 14 amino acids. CDR3 coding DNA: TGTGCCAGCTCCACCTCTGCTGCGGTGGAGACCCAGTACTTC. Translation: CASSTSAAVETQYF.

V is TRBV27 and J is TRBJ2-3, with a weak D call TRBD2 (5 bases). V lost 0 bases, J lost 1 base, and 11 bases lay in between. Germline loops: CDR1 MNHEY, CDR2 SMNVEV (reference sequence). This CDR3 contains 16 residues. CDR3 nucleotides: TGTGCCAGCAGTTTATCGGGAGCCCCAGGCACAGATACGCAGTATTTT. Its translation: CASSLSGAPGTDTQYF.

This chain connects TRBV11-2 to TRBJ1-1, with D unclear. Trimming left V 2 bases short and J 7 bases short, with 5 bases between. This CDR3 spans 11 amino acids. CDR1 and CDR2 from the germline V gene are SGHAT and FQNNGV. CDR3 protein: CASSLLSEAFF. CDR3 nucleotides: TGTGCCAGCAGCTTACTCAGTGAAGCTTTCTTT.

The chain uses TRBV3-1 (or the pseudogene TRBV3-2) and TRBJ1-1, with 10 bases fitting TRBD1. The CDR3 runs to 13 residues. The J segment lost 11 bases and the V segment lost 1 base, leaving 4 bases of the junction unmatched. Germline V CDR1 and CDR2: LGHDT, YNNKEL (reference sequence). In nucleotides, the CDR3 is TGTGCCAGCAGCCAAGCGACAGGGGGCAGGGCTTTCTTT. As protein: CASSQATGGRAFF.

The CDR3 DNA is TGTGCCAGTAGTACAGTGGGGTTCTCTGGAAACACCATATATTTT. This sequence encodes CASSTVGFSGNTIYF. This rearrangement joins TRBV19 to TRBJ1-3, with D hard to call. In germline, CDR1 is LNHDA, CDR2 SQIVND (reference sequence). The CDR3 consists of 15 residues. The germline V and J ends were trimmed by 4 bases and 0 bases, with 10 bases remaining between them.

The rearrangement joins TRBV19 to TRBJ2-1; weak D call: TRBD2 (6 bases). Trimming removed 0 bases at V and 6 bases at J, with 18 bases between. There are 17 residues in the CDR3. Germline values: CDR1 LNHDA, CDR2 SQIVND (reference sequence). The CDR3 DNA follows: TGTGCCAGTAGTATAGATTGGGGGACGGACTACCCCAATGAGCAGTTCTTC. This translates into CASSIDWGTDYPNEQFF.

The rearrangement uses TRBV7-8 and TRBJ2-1, with a tentative D call TRBD1 (6 bases). The V gene's germline CDR1 is SGHVS and CDR2 FQNEAQ. The CDR3 covers 13 residues. Trimming removed 3 bases at V and 8 bases at J, with 11 bases between. CDR3 sequence: CASSLGAGDEQFF. CDR3 sequence (DNA): TGTGCCAGCAGCTTGGGGGCCGGGGATGAGCAGTTCTTC. The complete variable domain, with remaining parts taken from reference TRBV7-8 and TRBJ2-1, reads GAGVSQSPRYKVAKRGQDVALRCDPISGHVSLFWYQQALGQGPEFLTYFQNEAQLDKSGLPSDRFFAERPEGSVSTLKIQRTQQEDSAVYLCASSLGAGDEQFFGPGTRLTVL.

V usage is TRBV13 and J usage is TRBJ1-1, with D perhaps matching TRBD1 (5 bases). Germline CDR1 is PRHDT and CDR2 is FYEKMQ (reference sequence). CDR3 length equals 15 residues. Trimming stripped 5 bases from V and 3 bases from J, with 16 bases between. DNA for the CDR3: TGTGCCAGCAGCAGAGGAGGGAGGGGACACACTGAAGCTTTCTTT. Translating it yields CASSRGGRGHTEAFF.

V is TRBV7-8 and J is TRBJ2-7, with 11 bases that match TRBD2. V shed 4 bases, J shed 3 bases, and the junction held 5 bases outside the gene matches. Germline-derived CDR1 and CDR2 are SGHVS and FQNEAQ. CDR3 length equals 15 residues. The CDR3 DNA reads as TGTGCCAGCAGCTATACTAGCGGGAGAATCTACGAGCAGTACTTC. It specifies CASSYTSGRIYEQYF.

The table lists this clone with a count of one. V and J are TRBV11-1 and TRBJ2-2, with 8 bases that match TRBD2. V was clipped by 1 base and J by 4 bases; unmatched bases: 5. Germline values: CDR1 SGHAT, CDR2 FQDESV (reference sequence). This CDR3 is 16 amino acids long. The CDR3 region has the DNA TGTGCCAGCAGCTTAGGAGCGGGAGTCAGCACCGGGGAGCTGTTTTTT. Its protein is CASSLGAGVSTGELFF.

The V gene is TRBV6-5, the J gene TRBJ1-1; a possible D gene is TRBD1 (6 bases). Germline V gene sequence: CDR1 MNHEY, CDR2 SVGAGI. The CDR3 runs to 14 residues. The V end lost 0 bases, the J end lost 8 bases, and 13 bases lay between the germline ends. In DNA form, the CDR3 reads TGTGCCAGCAGTTACTCGATGCGGACAGCCGAAGCTTTCTTT. It specifies CASSYSMRTAEAFF.

This chain links TRBV2 with TRBJ1-6, with D uncertain. The length of the CDR3 is 13 residues. Trimming left V 6 bases short and J 5 bases short, with 8 bases between. CDR1 and CDR2 (germline): SNHLY, FYNNEI. CDR3 in DNA: TGTGCCAGCAGCCTCAGAGATAATTCACCCCTCCACTTT. This codes for CASSLRDNSPLHF.

The chain uses TRBV7-9 and TRBJ2-2, with 7 bases aligning to TRBD1. The CDR3 contains 15 residues. Trimming at V came to 7 bases and at J to 2 bases, leaving 7 bases not matched to a gene. Germline V gene data show CDR1 as SEHNR and CDR2 as FQNEAQ (reference sequence). The CDR3: CASTEGALNTGELFF. As DNA, the CDR3 is TGTGCCAGCACCGAGGGGGCCCTTAACACCGGGGAGCTGTTTTTT.

The rearrangement uses TRBV4-1 and TRBJ1-1; D not resolved. The CDR3 covers 14 residues. Trimming took 3 bases from V and 1 from J, leaving 9 bases between them. Germline assignment: CDR1 MGHRA and CDR2 YSYEKL. DNA for the CDR3: TGCGCCAGCAGCCATTTGACGGCGAACACTGAAGCTTTCTTT. Its protein product is CASSHLTANTEAFF.

In DNA, the CDR3 is TGTGCCAGCAGTTTATCGGGACAGGGCATTCACACTGAAGCTTTCTTT. Translation gives CASSLSGQGIHTEAFF. The chain combines TRBV27 with TRBJ1-1; 9 bases are a match to TRBD1. From germline, CDR1 is MNHEY and CDR2 SMNVEV (reference sequence). With V trimmed by 0 bases and J by 3 bases, 5 bases remained unmatched. The CDR3 is made up of 16 amino acids.

This sequence joins TRBV11-2 and TRBJ1-1; D is unclear. Germline-derived CDR1 and CDR2 are SGHAT and FQNNGV. The CDR3 loop spans 13 amino acids. V was cut by 4 bases and J by 1 base, with 7 bases left in between. The CDR3 protein is CASSYQTNTEAFF. In DNA form, the CDR3 reads TGTGCCAGCAGCTATCAAACGAACACTGAAGCTTTCTTT.

The V and J genes are TRBV4-2 and TRBJ1-2; no firm D call. The ends were cut back, 1 base at V and 0 bases at J, with 12 bases in the middle. The CDR3 length is 16 residues. The germline V gene has CDR1 LGHNA and CDR2 YNFKEQ. The chain's CDR3 is CASSQASSSANYGYTF. CDR3 DNA: TGTGCCAGCAGCCAAGCCTCCTCCAGTGCTAACTATGGCTACACCTTC.